The clone carrying this T cell receptor beta chain appeared many times. V dropped 0 bases and J dropped 0 bases, with 3 bases sitting between them. This CDR3 contains 14 residues. The germline V gene encodes CDR1 LGHNA and CDR2 YSLEER. This specimen comes from a study of T-cell reconstitution after alpha-beta-depleted transplantation in children. It was with unique molecular identifiers that the TCRbeta library was prepared. One entry per CDR3 protein, called by TCRdb with MiXCR from the PCR reads. The sample includes around 440,000 distinct CDR3 sequences, about 11% of them seen just once. The clonotype was recovered from a child aged 2 to 10 with inherited bone marrow failure, due to receive a stem cell transplant. This specimen consisted of PBMCs, obtained before TCRalphabeta/CD19-depleted stem cell transplant. The rearrangement uses TRBV4-3 and TRBJ1-3; D gene ambiguous. The CDR3 DNA is TGCGCCAGCAGCCAAGACAGCTCTGGAAACACCATATATTTT. Encoded protein: CASSQDSSGNTIYF.